The clone carrying this T cell receptor beta chain was counted between two and nine times. The antigen is undetermined. TCRdb re-called the 5' RACE reads with MiXCR, one entry per CDR3 protein. The sample has 250,000 to 400,000 distinct CDR3 sequences, approximately 4% seen once. This entry comes from a study of T cells after yellow fever vaccination. Overall study results and limits: Bulk-population clonotypes that are abundant could appear as contaminants in FACS-sorted repertoires. Although most clonotypes did not, a small share appeared in both CD4 and CD8 compartments.

Germline-derived CDR1 and CDR2 are SQVTM and ANQGSEA. The CDR3 has 13 amino acids. V was pared by 0 bases and J by 7 bases, with 5 bases of the junction left unmatched. The TCR originated in a young man who received the YFV17D yellow fever vaccine. V gene TRBV29-1 combines with J gene TRBJ2-5, with 7 bases aligning to TRBD1. Specimen: PBMCs, collected 5 days after the yellow fever booster vaccination. The CDR3 DNA reads TGCAGCGTTGAAGACCCGACAGGGATGACCCAGTACTTC. This gives the protein CSVEDPTGMTQYF. The full variable domain, completed using reference TRBV29-1 and TRBJ2-5, is SAVISQKPSRDICQRGTSLTIQCQVDSQVTMMFWYRQQPGQSLTLIATANQGSEATYESGFVIDKFPISRPNLTFSTLTVSNMSPEDSSIYLCSVEDPTGMTQYFGPGTRLLVL.